The following is a T cell receptor beta chain sequence with its context. Its target is unknown. MiXCR, applied by TCRdb to the reads, yields one record per CDR3 protein. The table has approximately 500,000 distinct CDR3 sequences, 26% seen once; the top ten hold approximately 13%. This sample stems from a study of T cell repertoires in cytomegalovirus infection. Study-wide context: An indication of both CMV infection and matching HLA type came from public TCR beta signatures.

Findings of the study overall: Using cumulative public TCR beta family frequency, the authors identified those who carried CMV together with the relevant HLA. The response measured ex vivo was dominated by TCR beta clonotypes (HLA-C-restricted and CMV-specific).

This CDR3 has 15 residues. The V segment lost 1 base and the J segment 4 bases; nucleotides outside the gene matches: 4. CDR1 and CDR2 from the germline V gene are SEHNR and FQNEAQ (reference sequence). This sequence was found in a human donor in good health (CMV status not recorded). Some clones in this sample may be carry-over from other donors' samples. The chain carries TRBV7-9 and TRBJ2-1; TRBD2 matches 7 bases. The sample comprised PBMCs. CDR3: CASSLVGLDYNEQFF. The DNA of the CDR3 is TGTGCCAGCAGCTTAGTTGGACTAGATTACAATGAGCAGTTCTTC.